This T cell receptor beta chain was recovered during a study of blood T cell repertoires in COVID-19. Study as a whole: Nucleic acid was either cDNA or gDNA, and it came from T cells, B-cell-depleted T cells, or PBMCs.

The assay was immunoSEQ multiplex PCR, and TCRdb's table has in-frame clones only and misses some. The data show 200,000 or so clones, 79% seen once. There are 14 residues in the CDR3. Trimming left V 0 bases short and J 5 bases short, with 11 bases between. Germline-derived CDR1 and CDR2 are SGHNT and YYREEE (reference sequence). V gene TRBV5-4 combines with J gene TRBJ2-5; TRBD1 is a possible D gene (6 bases). The material sequenced was peripheral blood. This receptor was obtained from a man in his sixties with active or convalescent COVID-19. CDR3 nucleotides: TGTGCCAGCAGCTTGGGTCAGGGGCGCGAGACCCAGTACTTC. Amino acids: CASSLGQGRETQYF. The whole variable domain, filled in from reference TRBV5-4 and TRBJ2-5, reads ETGVTQSPTHLIKTRGQQVTLRCSSQSGHNTVSWYQQALGQGPQFIFQYYREEENGRGNFPPRFSGLQFPNYSSELNVNALELDDSALYLCASSLGQGRETQYFGPGTRLLVL.